The entry that follows covers one T cell receptor beta chain sequence. The data derive from a study of shared clonotypes between healthy human individuals. The material for each subset, its genomic DNA, was split evenly across several immunoSEQ plates. Generated by immunoSEQ multiplex PCR, the TCRdb table keeps only in-frame clones and is missing some. The sample carries 2 million to 2.5 million clones, 85% to 95% recorded once. The CDR3 runs to 16 residues. The V end was cut by 0 bases, the J end by 1 base, with 14 bases between. CDR1 is SGHRS and CDR2 is YFSETQ in the germline V gene. This sequence joins TRBV5-1 and TRBJ2-7, with no clear D. This clonotype was obtained from a man younger than 35 in good health. Some clones in this sample may be carry-over from other donors' samples. Input material: naive CD4+ T cells from PBMCs. The subset is: CD45RA+ positively selected. The CDR3 coding sequence is TGCGCCAGCAGCTTGGAAGGTGGGGTTGGTTCCTACGAGCAGTACTTC. Amino acids: CASSLEGGVGSYEQYF. The whole variable domain, filled in from reference TRBV5-1 and TRBJ2-7, reads KAGVTQTPRYLIKTRGQQVTLSCSPISGHRSVSWYQQTPGQGLQFLFEYFSETQRNKGNFPGRFSGRQFSNSRSEMNVSTLELGDSALYLCASSLEGGVGSYEQYFGPGTRLTVT.